The 15 T cell receptor beta chains in this list originate from one sample, sequenced in a study of T cells in localized non-small cell lung cancer. Assay: immunoSEQ multiplex PCR; the TCRdb copy retains only in-frame clones and omits some. The sample consists of 60,000 to 75,000 clones, 80% to 90% of them appearing once. Sequenced here: PBMCs, sampled before any cancer treatment. These receptors were collected from a man aged 35-75 years with stage II lung adenocarcinoma.

The genes are TRBV6-5 and TRBJ2-5, with D maybe TRBD2 (6 bases). Trimming shortened V by 4 bases and J by 5 bases, and 17 bases separated the two germline ends. The CDR3 runs 15 residues. Germline assignment: CDR1 MNHEY and CDR2 SVGAGI. The CDR3 nucleotides are TGTGCCAGCAGTTCCCCTCCGAGACTAGGGGAGACCCAGTACTTC. Protein: CASSSPPRLGETQYF.

This clone was picked up a small number of times. V usage is TRBV7-2 and J usage is TRBJ2-3, with 7 bases fitting TRBD2. V shed 2 bases, J shed 2 bases, and the junction held 7 bases outside the gene matches. Germline CDR1 reads SGHTA; CDR2 reads FQGNSA. The CDR3 is 16 amino acids. The CDR3 nucleotides read TGTGCCAGCAGCTTAACAGCGGGGCAAGTCACAGATACGCAGTATTTT. This translates into CASSLTAGQVTDTQYF.

V and J are TRBV10-3 and TRBJ2-2, with D unresolved. The ends were cut back, 5 bases at V and 4 bases at J, with 8 bases in the middle. Germline V gene lookup returns CDR1 ENHRY and CDR2 SYGVKD. The CDR3 loop spans 13 amino acids. CDR3 in DNA: TGTGCCATCAGTCGAGTACCCACCGGGGAGCTGTTTTTT. This translates into CAISRVPTGELFF.

There are a few counts of this clone. The CDR3 region has the DNA TGTGCCAGCAGTCCCGGCATAGGACAGCGGAATGAACTGTTTTTT. Its protein is CASSPGIGQRNELFF. The V and J genes are TRBV6-6 and TRBJ1-4, with D possibly matching TRBD1 (6 bases). Trimming left V 5 bases short and J 12 bases short, with 22 bases between. Germline CDR1 MNHNY, CDR2 SVGAGI (reference sequence). CDR3 length: 15 amino acids.

This clone was seen a few times. CDR3 amino acids: CASSLGTSGRGGNEQFF. CDR3 in DNA: TGTGCCAGCAGCCTCGGGACTAGCGGGAGGGGGGGCAATGAGCAGTTCTTC. The chain has TRBV4-2 and TRBJ2-1, with 16 bases that match TRBD2. V was pared by 4 bases and J by 6 bases, with 6 bases of the junction left unmatched. The CDR3 is 17 amino acids. Germline values: CDR1 LGHNA, CDR2 YNFKEQ.

Only a few counts were recorded for this clone. V gene TRBV28 combines with J gene TRBJ1-3; perhaps TRBD1 as D (5 bases). The germline V and J ends were trimmed by 5 bases and 4 bases, with 15 bases remaining between them. This CDR3 has 15 amino acids. CDR1 is MDHEN, CDR2 SYDVKM, per germline. CDR3 residues: CASSPVGEGGNTIYF. CDR3 in DNA: TGTGCCAGCAGTCCTGTGGGGGAGGGCGGAAACACCATATATTTT.

V is TRBV19 and J is TRBJ1-5; TRBD1 matches 8 bases. The CDR3 is 15 amino acids. Germline V lookup: CDR1 LNHDA, CDR2 SQIVND (reference sequence). Unmatched junction bases numbered 3, after V lost 3 bases and J lost 2 bases. The CDR3: CASSILDRGNQPQHF. The CDR3 DNA is TGTGCCAGTAGTATCTTGGACAGGGGCAATCAGCCCCAGCATTTT.

This rearrangement joins TRBV30 to TRBJ2-1, with TRBD2 identical over 7 bases. Germline CDR1 reads GTSNPN; CDR2 reads SVGIG (reference sequence). With 1 base clipped from V and 0 bases from J, the junction kept 18 bases outside the gene matches. This CDR3 has 20 amino acids. In DNA, the CDR3 is TGTGCCTGGAGTGATTACCGGGACTATGGCGCCGGAAGCTCCTACAATGAGCAGTTCTTC. Translated: CAWSDYRDYGAGSSYNEQFF.

With regard to this clone: The sample holds other DNA sequences that translate to the same CDR3. The V gene is TRBV9, the J gene TRBJ2-5; D not certain. The CDR3 sequence is 14 residues long. V lost 0 bases, J lost 5 bases, and 11 bases lay in between. Germline V lookup: CDR1 SGDLS, CDR2 YYNGEE. This chain's CDR3 is CASSVGTVGETQYF. CDR3 nucleotide sequence: TGTGCCAGCAGCGTAGGGACGGTAGGGGAGACCCAGTACTTC.

This chain connects TRBV5-4 to TRBJ1-2, with 7 nucleotides matching TRBD1. The CDR3 runs 17 residues. V gave up 0 bases and J gave up 4 bases; unmatched junction bases: 12. The V gene's germline CDR1 is SGHNT and CDR2 YYREEE (reference sequence). CDR3 bases: TGTGCCAGCAGCTTGGCAGGGGGGCAGGGGGTAGGCTATGGCTACACCTTC. Translated, it gives CASSLAGGQGVGYGYTF.

The CDR3 loop is CASSLGGIYGYTF. CDR3 DNA: TGTGCCAGCAGCTTAGGGGGAATCTATGGCTACACCTTC. The genes are TRBV5-5 and TRBJ1-2; possible D gene TRBD1, 6 bases. The V end was cut by 2 bases, the J end by 4 bases, with 9 bases between. Germline values: CDR1 SGHKS, CDR2 YYEKEE (reference sequence). This CDR3 contains 13 residues.

The chain is built from TRBV2 and TRBJ1-1; the D is unclear. Trimming took off 6 bases at V and 6 bases at J, with 14 bases between the two ends. The CDR3 sequence is 13 residues long. Germline V CDR1 and CDR2: SNHLY, FYNNEI. CDR3 sequence reads: CASRTLSGSEAFF. CDR3 DNA: TGTGCCAGCAGAACCTTAAGCGGGTCTGAAGCTTTCTTT.

The chain employs TRBV30 and TRBJ1-2; D not certain. Trimming took off 7 bases at V and 4 bases at J, with 10 bases between the two ends. From germline, CDR1 is GTSNPN and CDR2 SVGIG (reference sequence). The CDR3 is 11 residues long. The CDR3 sequence is CASAPGYGYTF. CDR3 nucleotide sequence: TGTGCCTCCGCCCCGGGCTATGGCTACACCTTC.

V is TRBV5-1 and J is TRBJ1-1; no firm D call. The germline CDR1 and CDR2 sequences are SGHRS and YFSETQ. Trimming removed 0 bases at V and 1 base at J, with 4 bases between. The CDR3 covers 13 residues. CDR3 sequence: CASSLAGNTEAFF. The CDR3 DNA reads TGCGCCAGCAGCTTGGCGGGGAACACTGAAGCTTTCTTT.

V gene TRBV6-5 combines with J gene TRBJ2-5; the D is unclear. Per the germline V gene, CDR1 is MNHEY and CDR2 is SVGAGI. V lost 4 bases and J 0 bases, leaving 6 bases between the germline ends. The CDR3 loop spans 13 amino acids. The CDR3 DNA reads as TGTGCCAGCAGTTCAACCCACCAAGAGACCCAGTACTTC. It yields the protein CASSSTHQETQYF.